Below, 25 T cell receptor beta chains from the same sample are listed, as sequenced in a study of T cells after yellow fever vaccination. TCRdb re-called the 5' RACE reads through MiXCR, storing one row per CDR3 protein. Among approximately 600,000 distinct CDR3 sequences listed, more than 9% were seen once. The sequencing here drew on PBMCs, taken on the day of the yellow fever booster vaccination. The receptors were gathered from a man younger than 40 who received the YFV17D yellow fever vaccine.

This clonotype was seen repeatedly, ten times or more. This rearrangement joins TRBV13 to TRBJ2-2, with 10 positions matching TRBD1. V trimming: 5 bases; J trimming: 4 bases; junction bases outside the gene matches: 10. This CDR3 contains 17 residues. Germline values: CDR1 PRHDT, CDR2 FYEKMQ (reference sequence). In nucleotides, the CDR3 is TGTGCCAGCAGCGGAAGACAGGGGGCGCGGGGCACCGGGGAGCTGTTTTTT. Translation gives CASSGRQGARGTGELFF.

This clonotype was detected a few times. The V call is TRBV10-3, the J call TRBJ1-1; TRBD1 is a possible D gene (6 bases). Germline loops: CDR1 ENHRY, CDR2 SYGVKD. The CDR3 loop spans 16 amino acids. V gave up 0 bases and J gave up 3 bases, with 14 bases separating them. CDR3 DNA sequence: TGTGCCATCAGTGAGTCGACCCTACAGGGTTACACTGAAGCTTTCTTT. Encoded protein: CAISESTLQGYTEAFF.

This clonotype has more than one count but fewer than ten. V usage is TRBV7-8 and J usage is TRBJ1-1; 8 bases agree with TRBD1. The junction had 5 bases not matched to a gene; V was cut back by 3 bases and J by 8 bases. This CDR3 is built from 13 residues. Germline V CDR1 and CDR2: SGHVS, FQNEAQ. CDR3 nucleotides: TGTGCCAGCAGCTTGGACAGGGAAACCGAAGCTTTCTTT. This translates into CASSLDRETEAFF.

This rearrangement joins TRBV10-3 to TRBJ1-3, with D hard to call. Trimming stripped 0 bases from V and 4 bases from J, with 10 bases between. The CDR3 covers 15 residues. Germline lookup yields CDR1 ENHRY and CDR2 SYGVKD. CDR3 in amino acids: CAISESPGVGNTIYF. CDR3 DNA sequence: TGTGCCATCAGTGAGTCACCAGGCGTAGGAAACACCATATATTTT.

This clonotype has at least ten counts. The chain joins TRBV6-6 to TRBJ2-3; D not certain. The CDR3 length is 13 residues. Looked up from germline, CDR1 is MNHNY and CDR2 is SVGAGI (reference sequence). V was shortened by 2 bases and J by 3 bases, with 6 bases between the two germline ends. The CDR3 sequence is CASSYARTDTQYF. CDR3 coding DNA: TGTGCCAGCAGTTACGCTAGAACAGATACGCAGTATTTT.

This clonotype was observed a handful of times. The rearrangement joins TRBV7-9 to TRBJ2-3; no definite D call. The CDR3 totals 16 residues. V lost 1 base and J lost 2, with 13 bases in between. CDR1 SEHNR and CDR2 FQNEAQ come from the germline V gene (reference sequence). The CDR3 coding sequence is TGTGCCAGCAGCTTAGGGCAGAGCAGCTCCACAGATACGCAGTATTTT. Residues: CASSLGQSSSTDTQYF.

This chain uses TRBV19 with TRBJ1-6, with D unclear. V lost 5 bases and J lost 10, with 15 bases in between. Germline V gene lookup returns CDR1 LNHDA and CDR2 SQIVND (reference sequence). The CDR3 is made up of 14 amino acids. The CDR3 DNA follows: TGTGCCAGTAGTTTTCGCGAGGCGGCCTCACCCCTCCACTTT. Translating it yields CASSFREAASPLHF.

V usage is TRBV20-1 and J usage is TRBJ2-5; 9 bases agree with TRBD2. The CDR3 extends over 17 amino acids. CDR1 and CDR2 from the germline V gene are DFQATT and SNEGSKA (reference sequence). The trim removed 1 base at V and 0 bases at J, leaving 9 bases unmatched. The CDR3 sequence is CSARGQSGGRDQETQYF. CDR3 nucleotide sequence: TGCAGTGCTAGAGGACAATCCGGCGGGAGGGACCAAGAGACCCAGTACTTC.

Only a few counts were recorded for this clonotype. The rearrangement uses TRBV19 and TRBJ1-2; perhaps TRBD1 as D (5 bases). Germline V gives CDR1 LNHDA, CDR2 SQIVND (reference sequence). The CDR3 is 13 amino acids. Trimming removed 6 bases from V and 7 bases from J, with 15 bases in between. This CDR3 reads CASSIKGRGGYTF. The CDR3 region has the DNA TGTGCCAGTAGCATCAAGGGGAGAGGTGGCTACACCTTC.

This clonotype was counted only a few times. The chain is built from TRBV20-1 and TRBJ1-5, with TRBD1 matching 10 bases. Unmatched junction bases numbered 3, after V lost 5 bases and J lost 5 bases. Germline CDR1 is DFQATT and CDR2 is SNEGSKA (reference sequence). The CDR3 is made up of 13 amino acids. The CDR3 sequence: CSARDRGDQPQHF. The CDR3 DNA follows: TGCAGTGCTCGGGACAGGGGCGATCAGCCCCAGCATTTT.

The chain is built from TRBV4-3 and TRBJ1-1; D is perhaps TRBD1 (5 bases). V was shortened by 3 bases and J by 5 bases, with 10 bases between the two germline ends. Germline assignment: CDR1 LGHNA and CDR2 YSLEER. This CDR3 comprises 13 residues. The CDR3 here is CASSQQGRTEAFF. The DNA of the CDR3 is TGCGCCAGCAGCCAGCAGGGTAGGACTGAAGCTTTCTTT.

CDR3 DNA sequence: TGTGCCTGGAGGACAGGGGGCGTCTACGAGCAGTACTTC. Amino acids: CAWRTGGVYEQYF. The chain combines TRBV30 with TRBJ2-7; 10 nucleotides match TRBD1. The CDR3 is made up of 13 amino acids. Unmatched junction bases numbered 2, after V lost 3 bases and J lost 3 bases. Germline CDR1 and CDR2: GTSNPN and SVGIG (reference sequence).

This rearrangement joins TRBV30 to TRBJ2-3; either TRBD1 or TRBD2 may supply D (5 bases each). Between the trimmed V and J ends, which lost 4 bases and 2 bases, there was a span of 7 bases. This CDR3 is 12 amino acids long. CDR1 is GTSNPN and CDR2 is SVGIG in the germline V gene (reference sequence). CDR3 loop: CAWNGATDTQYF. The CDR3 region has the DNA TGTGCCTGGAACGGGGCCACAGATACGCAGTATTTT.

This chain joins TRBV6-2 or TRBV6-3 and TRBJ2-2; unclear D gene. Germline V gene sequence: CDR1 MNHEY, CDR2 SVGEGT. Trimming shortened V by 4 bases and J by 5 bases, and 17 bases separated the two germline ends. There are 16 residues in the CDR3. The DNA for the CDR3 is TGTGCCAGCAGTTCCGACTTGCCTGGATGGACCGGGGAGCTGTTTTTT. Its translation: CASSSDLPGWTGELFF.

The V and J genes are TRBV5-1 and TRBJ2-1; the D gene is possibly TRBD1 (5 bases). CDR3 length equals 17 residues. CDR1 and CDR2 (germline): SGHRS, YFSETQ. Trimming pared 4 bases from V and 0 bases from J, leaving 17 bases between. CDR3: CASSPQQGSSSYNEQFF. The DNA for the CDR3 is TGCGCCAGCAGCCCCCAGCAGGGTTCCAGCTCCTACAATGAGCAGTTCTTC.

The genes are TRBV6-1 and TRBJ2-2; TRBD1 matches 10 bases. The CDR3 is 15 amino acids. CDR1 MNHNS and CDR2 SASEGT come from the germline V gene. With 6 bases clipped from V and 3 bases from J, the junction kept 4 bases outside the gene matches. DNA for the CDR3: TGTGCCAGCAGAATTGGGACAGGGGACACCGGGGAGCTGTTTTTT. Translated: CASRIGTGDTGELFF.

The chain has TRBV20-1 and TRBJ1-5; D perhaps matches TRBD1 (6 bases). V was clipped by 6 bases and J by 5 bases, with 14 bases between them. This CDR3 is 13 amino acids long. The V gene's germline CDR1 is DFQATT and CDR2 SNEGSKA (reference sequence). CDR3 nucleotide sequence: TGCAGTGCACATCGGACAGTGGATCAGCCCCAGCATTTT. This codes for CSAHRTVDQPQHF.

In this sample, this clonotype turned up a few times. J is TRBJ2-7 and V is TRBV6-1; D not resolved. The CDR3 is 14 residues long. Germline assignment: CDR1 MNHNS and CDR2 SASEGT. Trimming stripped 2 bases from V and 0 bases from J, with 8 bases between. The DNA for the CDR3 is TGTGCCAGCAGTGAATCCACCGTCTCCTACGAGCAGTACTTC. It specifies CASSESTVSYEQYF.

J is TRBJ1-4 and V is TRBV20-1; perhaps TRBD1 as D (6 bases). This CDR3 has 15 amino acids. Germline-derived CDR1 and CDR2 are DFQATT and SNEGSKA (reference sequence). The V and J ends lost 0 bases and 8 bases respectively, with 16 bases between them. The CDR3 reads CSARETGTRGEKLFF. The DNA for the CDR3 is TGCAGTGCTAGAGAAACCGGGACAAGAGGGGAAAAACTGTTTTTT.

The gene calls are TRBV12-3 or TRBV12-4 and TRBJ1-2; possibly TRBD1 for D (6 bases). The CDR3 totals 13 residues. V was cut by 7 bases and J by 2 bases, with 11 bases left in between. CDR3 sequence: CASTRDTNYGYTF. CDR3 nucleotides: TGTGCCAGCACCCGGGACACAAACTATGGCTACACCTTC.

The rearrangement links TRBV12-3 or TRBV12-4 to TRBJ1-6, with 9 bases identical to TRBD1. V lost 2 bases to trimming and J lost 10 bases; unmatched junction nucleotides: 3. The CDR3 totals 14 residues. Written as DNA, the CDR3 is TGTGCCAGCAGTTTAAGGACAGGGGAATCACCCCTCCACTTT. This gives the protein CASSLRTGESPLHF.

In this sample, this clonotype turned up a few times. As DNA, the CDR3 is TGTGCCAGCAGCTTATGGGCTAGCGGAACTTACGAGCAGTACTTC. It is translated as CASSLWASGTYEQYF. This chain connects TRBV7-2 to TRBJ2-7; 7 nucleotides match TRBD2. After removal of 2 bases from V and 4 bases from J, the junction contained 8 bases not matched to a gene. The CDR3 consists of 15 residues. CDR1 is SGHTA and CDR2 is FQGNSA in the germline V gene.

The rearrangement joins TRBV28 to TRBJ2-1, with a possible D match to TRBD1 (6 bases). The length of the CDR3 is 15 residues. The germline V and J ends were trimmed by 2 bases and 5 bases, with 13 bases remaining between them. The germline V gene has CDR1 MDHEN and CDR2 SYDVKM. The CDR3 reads CASSLLQGDHNEQFF. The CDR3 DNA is TGTGCCAGCAGTTTACTACAGGGCGATCACAATGAGCAGTTCTTC.

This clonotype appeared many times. The CDR3, as DNA: TGTGCCAGCAGTACCAGGGGGGTGGGACTAGGCTCCTACAATGAGCAGTTCTTC. Translated, it gives CASSTRGVGLGSYNEQFF. V gene TRBV11-2 combines with J gene TRBJ2-1; a possible D gene is TRBD2 (8 bases). Trimming took 6 bases from V and 0 from J, leaving 21 bases between them. The CDR3 has 18 amino acids. Germline CDR1 and CDR2: SGHAT and FQNNGV.

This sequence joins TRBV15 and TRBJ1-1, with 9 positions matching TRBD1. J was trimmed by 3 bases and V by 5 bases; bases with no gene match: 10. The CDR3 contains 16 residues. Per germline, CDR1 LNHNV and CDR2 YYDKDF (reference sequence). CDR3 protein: CATSATKTGGDTEAFF. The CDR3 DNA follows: TGTGCCACCAGCGCTACTAAGACAGGGGGAGACACTGAAGCTTTCTTT. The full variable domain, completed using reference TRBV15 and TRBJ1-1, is DAMVIQNPRYQVTQFGKPVTLSCSQTLNHNVMYWYQQKSSQAPKLLFHYYDKDFNNEADTPDNFQSRRPNTSFCFLDIRSPGLGDTAMYLCATSATKTGGDTEAFFGQGTRLTVV.